The entry that follows covers one TCR beta chain sequence. Its antigen is still unknown. This sample is drawn from a study of T cell repertoires in cytomegalovirus infection. V was clipped by 2 bases and J by 4 bases, with 12 bases between them. This CDR3 is 15 amino acids long. Study outcomes and limitations: Predominance within the ex vivo response was attributable to HLA-C-restricted CMV-specific TCR beta clonotypes.

TCRdb called the reads again in MiXCR, with one record for every CDR3 protein. Of 300,000 to 400,000 distinct CDR3 sequences listed, approximately 25% are singletons. This clonotype was sampled from a human donor in good health (CMV status not recorded). Some clones in this sample may be carry-over from other donors' samples. The chain joins TRBV12-3 or TRBV12-4 to TRBJ1-5, with TRBD1 as a possible D gene (5 bases). The sequenced sample was cultured PBMCs, obtained from culture after CMV antigen stimulation. CDR3 loop: CASSLPREVNQPQHF. The CDR3 nucleotides are TGTGCCAGCAGTTTACCCAGGGAGGTTAATCAGCCCCAGCATTTT.